Below, one T cell receptor (beta chain) is given with its context. This sample was included in a study of blood T cell repertoires in COVID-19. This table comes from immunoSEQ multiplex PCR, and its TCRdb copy is limited to in-frame clones, with some not included. The table has about 74,000 clones, nearly 80% seen once. With V trimmed by 4 bases and J by 6 bases, 16 bases remained unmatched. Germline CDR1 reads SGHRS; CDR2 reads YFSETQ. This CDR3 has 17 residues. The sequencing sample was made of peripheral blood. The clonotype was recovered from a human donor in a cohort sampled during active COVID-19. The genes are TRBV5-1 and TRBJ2-5; 9 nucleotides line up with TRBD2. DNA of the CDR3: TGCGCCAGCAGCCCGCCCGGGGGCGGGGGGGCGTCCAAGACCCAGTACTTC. Its protein is CASSPPGGGGASKTQYF.